This entry describes one T cell receptor beta chain. This specimen belongs to a study of blood T cell repertoires in COVID-19. Study background: Donors in the United States, Italy and Spain gave samples during acute or convalescent COVID-19. In each case, the material was cDNA or gDNA derived from T cells, B-cell-depleted T cells, or PBMCs.

Per germline, CDR1 MGHDK and CDR2 SYGVNS. CDR3 length: 13 amino acids. With 7 bases removed from V and 2 bases from J, the gap between germline ends came to 11 bases. In the authors' workflow: Reference gene primer amplification gave estimated nucleated cell counts. Libraries were prepared by immunoSEQ multiplex PCR; TCRdb keeps only in-frame clonotypes and omits some of them. V, J and clone size are those of that table, while D and trimming were read from the DNA. The profile shows fewer than 350,000 clones, 70% to 90% of them singletons. Sample: peripheral blood. This rearrangement joins TRBV25-1 to TRBJ1-2; no clear D gene. The TCR comes from a woman in her thirties who had recovered from COVID-19. The CDR3 sequence is CASTKTENYGYTF. CDR3 in DNA: TGTGCCAGCACAAAAACAGAGAACTATGGCTACACCTTC.